The clone carrying this TCR beta chain was detected a few times. Its target is not known. Reverse transcribing all isolated RNA meant expressed TCRB transcripts were sequenced. Assay used: immunoSEQ multiplex PCR; TCRdb lists only in-frame clones, some missing. The sample consists of more than 100,000 clones, 15% to 20% of them appearing once. V shed 0 bases and J 7 bases; nucleotides not matched to a gene: 5. Germline V gene sequence: CDR1 SGDLS, CDR2 YYNGEE. This CDR3 spans 14 amino acids. The data belong to a study of beta chain features in type 1 diabetes. Across the study: Over all samples combined, some 110 million sorted cells were examined.

Findings and caveats of the study: In all four CD4+ subsets, TCRB CDR3 length was significantly, moderately reduced in type 1 diabetes. Across patients, naive, central memory and Treg TCRB repertoires exhibited apparently greater similarity than was observed across healthy donors.

Isolation of CD4+ naive, central memory, regulatory and stem cell-like memory cells was achieved by sorting via CD45RO/CCR7/CD25/CD127/CD95/CD27. Source material: central memory CD4+ T cells from blood. The rearrangement uses TRBV9 and TRBJ2-3, with 7 bases lining up with TRBD2. This sequence originates from a man younger than 40 with type 1 diabetes. For the CDR3, the DNA is TGTGCCAGCAGCGTAGGGGAAGCGGGGAATACGCAGTATTTT. Its translation is CASSVGEAGNTQYF. The full variable domain, rest sourced from reference TRBV9 and TRBJ2-3, is DSGVTQTPKHLITATGQRVTLRCSPRSGDLSVYWYQQSLDQGLQFLIQYYNGEERAKGNILERFSAQQFPDLHSELNLSSLELGDSALYFCASSVGEAGNTQYFGPGTRLTVL.